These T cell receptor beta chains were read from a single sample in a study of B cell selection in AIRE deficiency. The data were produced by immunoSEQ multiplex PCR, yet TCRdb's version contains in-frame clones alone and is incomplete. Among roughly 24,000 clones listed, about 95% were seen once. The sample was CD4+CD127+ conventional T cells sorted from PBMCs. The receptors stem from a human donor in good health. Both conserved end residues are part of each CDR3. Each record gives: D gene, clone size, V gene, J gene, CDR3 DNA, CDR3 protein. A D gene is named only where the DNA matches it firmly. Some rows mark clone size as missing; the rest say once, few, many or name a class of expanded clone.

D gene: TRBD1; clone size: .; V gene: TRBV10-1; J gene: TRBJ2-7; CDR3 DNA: TGCGCCAGCAGTGAGAGGACAGGGAGATCCTACGAGCAGTACTTC; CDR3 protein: CASSERTGRSYEQYF
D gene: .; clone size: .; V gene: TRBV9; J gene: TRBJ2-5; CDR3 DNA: TGTGCCAGCAGCGTAGGGGGTTTGCAAGAGACCCAGTACTTC; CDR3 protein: CASSVGGLQETQYF
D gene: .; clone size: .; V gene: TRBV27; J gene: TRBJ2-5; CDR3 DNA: TGTGCCACCAGCAGAACGGGATTGATAGAGACCCAGTACTTC; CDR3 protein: CATSRTGLIETQYF
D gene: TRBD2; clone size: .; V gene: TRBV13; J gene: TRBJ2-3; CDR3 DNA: TGTGCCAGCAGGTCGCTACTAGCGGGGGGCCCGCAGTATTTT; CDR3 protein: CASRSLLAGGPQYF
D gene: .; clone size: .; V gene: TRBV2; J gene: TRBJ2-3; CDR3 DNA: TGTGCCAGTCGGAACGGTGTCAACACAGATACGCAGTATTTT; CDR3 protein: CASRNGVNTDTQYF
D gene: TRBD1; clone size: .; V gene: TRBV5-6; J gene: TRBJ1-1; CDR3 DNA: TGTGCCAGCAGCTTCAGGACAGGGGCTGGCACTGAAGCTTTCTTT; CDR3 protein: CASSFRTGAGTEAFF
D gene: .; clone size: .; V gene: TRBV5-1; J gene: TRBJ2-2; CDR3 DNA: TGCGCCAGCAGCTTTGTCCCGAACACCGGGGAGCTGTTTTTT; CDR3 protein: CASSFVPNTGELFF
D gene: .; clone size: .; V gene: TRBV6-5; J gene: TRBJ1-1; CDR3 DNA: TGTGCCAGCAAGACTGACGGCAGGAGGAACACTGAAGCTTTCTTT; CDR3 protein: CASKTDGRRNTEAFF
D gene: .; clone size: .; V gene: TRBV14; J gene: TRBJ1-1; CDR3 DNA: TGTGCCAGCAGCCGCCGAGGCGCGGGGATAAACACTGAAGCTTTCTTT; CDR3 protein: CASSRRGAGINTEAFF
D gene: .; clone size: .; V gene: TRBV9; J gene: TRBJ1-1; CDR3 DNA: TGTGCCATCAGGCCCGAGAACACTGAAGCTTTCTTT; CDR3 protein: CAIRPENTEAFF
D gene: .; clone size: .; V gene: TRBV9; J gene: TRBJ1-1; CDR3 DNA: TGTGCCAGCAGCGCGTCAATGAACACTGAAGCTTTCTTT; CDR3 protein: CASSASMNTEAFF
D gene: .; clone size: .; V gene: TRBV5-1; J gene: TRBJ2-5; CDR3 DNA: TGCGCCAGCAGGGGAACAGGGAGTATCCAAGAGACCCAGTACTTC; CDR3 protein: CASRGTGSIQETQYF
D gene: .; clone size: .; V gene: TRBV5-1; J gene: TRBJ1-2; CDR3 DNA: TGCGCCAGCAGCTTGGAAGGGTACTATGGCTACACCTTC; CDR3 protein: CASSLEGYYGYTF
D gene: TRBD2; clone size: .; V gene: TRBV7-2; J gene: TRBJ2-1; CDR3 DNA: TGTGCCAGCAGCTTACTAGCGGGGGAGGTCAATGAGCAGTTCTTC; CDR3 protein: CASSLLAGEVNEQFF
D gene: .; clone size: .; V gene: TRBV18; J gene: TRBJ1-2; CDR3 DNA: TGTGCCAGCTCACCCCGCGGCTATGGCCACACCTTC; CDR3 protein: CASSPRGYGHTF
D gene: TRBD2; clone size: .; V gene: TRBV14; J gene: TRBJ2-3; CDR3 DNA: TGTGCCAGCAGCCAAGTTAGCGGGGCTGCAGATACGCAGTATTTT; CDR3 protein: CASSQVSGAADTQYF
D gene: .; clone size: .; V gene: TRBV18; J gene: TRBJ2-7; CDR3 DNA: TGTGCCAGCTCACACGGACAGAATCAGCTAGCGAGAGGTTACGAGCAGTACTTC; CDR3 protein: CASSHGQNQLARGYEQYF
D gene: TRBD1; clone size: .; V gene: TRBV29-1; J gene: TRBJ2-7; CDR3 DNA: TGCAGCGTTGGGACAGGGGTTTGGAACGAGCAGTACTTC; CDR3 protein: CSVGTGVWNEQYF
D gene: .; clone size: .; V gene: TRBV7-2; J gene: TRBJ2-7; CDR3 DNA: TGTGCCAGCAGCTGGGGCCTATCCTACGAGCAGTACTTC; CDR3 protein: CASSWGLSYEQYF
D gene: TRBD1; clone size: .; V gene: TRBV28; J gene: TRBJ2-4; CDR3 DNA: TGTGCCAGCAGTTCACCGGGACAGGGGGCCAAAAACATTCAGTACTTC; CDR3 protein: CASSSPGQGAKNIQYF
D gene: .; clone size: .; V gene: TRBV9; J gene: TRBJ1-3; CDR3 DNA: TGTGCCAGCAGCGTAGGGACGGGAAGAAACACCATATATTTT; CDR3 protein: CASSVGTGRNTIYF
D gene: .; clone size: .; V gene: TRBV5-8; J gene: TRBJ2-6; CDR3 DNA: TGTGCCAGCAGGGCCCTCTCTGGGGCCAACGTCCTGACTTTC; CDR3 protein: CASRALSGANVLTF
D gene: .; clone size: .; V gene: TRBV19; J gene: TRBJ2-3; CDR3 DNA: TGTGCCAGTAGTATGACGCGGGCGCTCCAAGGAGATACGCAGTATTTT; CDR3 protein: CASSMTRALQGDTQYF
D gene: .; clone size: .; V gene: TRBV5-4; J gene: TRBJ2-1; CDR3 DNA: TGTGCCAGCAGCTTGGCCGGTGGGGGGCGGATTATGCATGAGCAGTTCTTC; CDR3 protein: CASSLAGGGRIMHEQFF
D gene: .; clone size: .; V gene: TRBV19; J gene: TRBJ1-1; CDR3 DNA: TGTGCCAGTAGTCAGGCAGGGGTTTACGGCACTGAAGCTTTCTTT; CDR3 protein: CASSQAGVYGTEAFF
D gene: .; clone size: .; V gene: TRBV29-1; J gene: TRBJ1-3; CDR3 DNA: TGCAGCGTTGAAGGAAGTAGCGGAAACACCATATATTTT; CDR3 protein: CSVEGSSGNTIYF
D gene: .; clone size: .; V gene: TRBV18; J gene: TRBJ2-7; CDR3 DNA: TGTGCCAGCTCAAGCGACAGGGACTTCGGCTACGAGCAGTACTTC; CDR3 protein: CASSSDRDFGYEQYF
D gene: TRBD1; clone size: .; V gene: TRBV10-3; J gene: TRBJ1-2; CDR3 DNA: TGTGCCATCATGACAGGGAAAGCTAACTATGGCTACACCTTC; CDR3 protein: CAIMTGKANYGYTF
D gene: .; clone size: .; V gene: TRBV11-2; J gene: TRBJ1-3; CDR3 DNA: TGTGCCAGCAGCTTAAATTTGAACTCTGGAAACACCATATATTTT; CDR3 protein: CASSLNLNSGNTIYF
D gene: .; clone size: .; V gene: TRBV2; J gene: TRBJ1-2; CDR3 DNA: TGTGCCAGCAGTGAATTAGAGGCTTACTATGGCTACACCTTC; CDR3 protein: CASSELEAYYGYTF
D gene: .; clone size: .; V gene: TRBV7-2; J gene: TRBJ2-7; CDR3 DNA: TGTGCCAGCAGCCTCTTCCGTCGCGAGCAGTACTTC; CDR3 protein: CASSLFRREQYF
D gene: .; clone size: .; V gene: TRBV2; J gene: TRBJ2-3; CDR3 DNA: TGTGCCAGCAGTGATGGACTTCTGACAGATACGCAGTATTTT; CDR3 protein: CASSDGLLTDTQYF
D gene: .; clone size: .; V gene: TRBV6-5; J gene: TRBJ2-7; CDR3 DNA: TGTGCCAGCAGTTACACGGGCAATGAGCAGTACTTC; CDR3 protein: CASSYTGNEQYF
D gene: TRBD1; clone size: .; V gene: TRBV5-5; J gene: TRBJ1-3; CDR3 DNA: TGTGCCAGCAGCTTGGCCGGACAGGGACGGTCTGGAAACACCATATATTTT; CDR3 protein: CASSLAGQGRSGNTIYF
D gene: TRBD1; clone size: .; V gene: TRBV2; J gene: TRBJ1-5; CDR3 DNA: TGTGCCAGCAGTGACTCTTGGACAGGGGATCAGCCCCAGCATTTT; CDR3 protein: CASSDSWTGDQPQHF
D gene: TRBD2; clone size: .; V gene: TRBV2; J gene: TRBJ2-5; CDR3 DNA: TGTGCCAGCAGTGTGGAGGCGGGGGGGCAAGAGACCCAGTACTTC; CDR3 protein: CASSVEAGGQETQYF
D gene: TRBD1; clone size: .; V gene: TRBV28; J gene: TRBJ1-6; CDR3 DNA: TGTGCCAGCAGTTCCCATCAGGGGGCTTATTCACCCCTCCACTTT; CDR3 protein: CASSSHQGAYSPLHF
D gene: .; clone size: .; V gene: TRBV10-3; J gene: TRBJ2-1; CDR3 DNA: TGTGCCACCAGGGATGGGGGGCTCAACAATGAGCAGTTCTTC; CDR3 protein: CATRDGGLNNEQFF
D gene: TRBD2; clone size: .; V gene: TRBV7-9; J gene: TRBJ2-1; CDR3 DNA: TGTGCCAGCAGCTTAGTCGGTAGCGGGGCCTACAATGAGCAGTTCTTC; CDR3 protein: CASSLVGSGAYNEQFF
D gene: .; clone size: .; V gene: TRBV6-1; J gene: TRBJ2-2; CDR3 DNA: TGTGCCAGCAGTGAAGAGGCAGACACCGGGGAGCTGTTTTTT; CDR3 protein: CASSEEADTGELFF
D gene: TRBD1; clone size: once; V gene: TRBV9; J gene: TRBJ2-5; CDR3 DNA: TGTGCCAGCAGCGCTCGTGGACAGGGGATTCTCCACCAAGAGACCCAGTACTTC; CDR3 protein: CASSARGQGILHQETQYF
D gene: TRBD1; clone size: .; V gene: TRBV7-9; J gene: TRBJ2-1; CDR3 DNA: TGTGCCAGCAGCTTAGTCGGACAGGGTGTGAATGAGCAGTTCTTC; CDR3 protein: CASSLVGQGVNEQFF